This is a list of T cell receptor beta chains from one sample in a study of cytomegalovirus exposure and HLA in healthy donors. Assay used: immunoSEQ multiplex PCR; TCRdb lists only in-frame clones, some missing. Among under 200,000 clones listed, over 70% were seen once. Sequencing was done on a sample of PBMCs. Receptors originate from a woman in her 50s in good health and CMV-seropositive. The CDR3 runs from the conserved cysteine through the conserved F or W. The order of the fields is V gene, D gene, clone size, J gene, CDR3 DNA, CDR3 protein. D genes are given only for firm matches. The size entry is marked missing in some rows and otherwise reads once, few, many or a size class.

TRBV5-6,-,-,TRBJ1-1,TGTGCCAGCATAGGAGACAGAAGCACTGAAGCTTTCTTT,CASIGDRSTEAFF
TRBV7-8,TRBD1,-,TRBJ2-7,TGTGCCAGCAGCTCCTCGACGGGACAGGGGTGGTACGAGCAGTACTTC,CASSSSTGQGWYEQYF
TRBV15,-,-,TRBJ1-1,TGTGCCACCAGCAGAGATCAGGTGAGGAACACTGAAGCTTTCTTT,CATSRDQVRNTEAFF
TRBV7-8,-,-,TRBJ2-5,TGTGCCAGCAGCTTATTCCCGGGGGAAGAGACCCAGTACTTC,CASSLFPGEETQYF
TRBV9,-,-,TRBJ1-1,TGTGCCAGCAGCGTAGATGTGGGAAGGGAGGTCACTGAAGCTTTCTTT,CASSVDVGREVTEAFF
TRBV7-6,TRBD2,-,TRBJ2-7,TGTGCCAGCAGCTCTAGCGGGGAGGCCTACGAGCAGTACTTC,CASSSSGEAYEQYF
TRBV5-1,TRBD1,-,TRBJ2-2,TGCGCCAGCAGACCCCGGACAGGGAAGGACACCGGGGAGCTGTTTTTT,CASRPRTGKDTGELFF
TRBV29-1,TRBD1,few,TRBJ2-7,TGCAGCGTGGCGACAGGGATCGAGCAGTACTTC,CSVATGIEQYF
TRBV5-1,-,once,TRBJ1-2,TGCGCCAGCAGCCTGGGGTCACCGAGCTATGGCTACACCTTC,CASSLGSPSYGYTF
TRBV5-8,-,-,TRBJ1-3,TGTGCCAGCAGCCAGGTCGGTTATGGAAACACCATATATTTT,CASSQVGYGNTIYF
TRBV5-1,TRBD1,-,TRBJ2-7,TGCGCCAGCAGCCTGATACAGGGGGCGCAACACGAGCAGTACTTC,CASSLIQGAQHEQYF
TRBV6-4,TRBD1,-,TRBJ2-4,TGTGCCAGCTCAGACAGGGGGAACATTCAGTACTTC,CASSDRGNIQYF
TRBV9,-,-,TRBJ1-6,TGTGCCAGCAGCGTAGCACAGGGCTCCTATAATTCACCCCTCCACTTT,CASSVAQGSYNSPLHF
TRBV12-5,-,-,TRBJ1-2,TGTGCTAGTGGTGTGCCACATGTCTATGGCTACACCTTC,CASGVPHVYGYTF
TRBV5-1,TRBD2,-,TRBJ2-7,TGCGCCAGCAGCCCCGGTCTAGCGGCCAGCTCCTACGAGCAGTACTTC,CASSPGLAASSYEQYF
TRBV13,-,-,TRBJ1-2,TGTGCCAGCAGCTTAGGTCGGTATAGACAGAACTATGGCTACACCTTC,CASSLGRYRQNYGYTF
TRBV18,-,-,TRBJ1-1,TGTGCCAGCTCACCAAACTTTTTTTCGAACACTGAAGCTTTCTTT,CASSPNFFSNTEAFF
TRBV6-5,-,-,TRBJ2-5,TGTGCCAGCAGTTACGGGCAGGGAATCCAGTACTTC,CASSYGQGIQYF
TRBV18,-,once,TRBJ2-3,TGTGCCAGCTCACCCAAAAGCACAGATACGCAGTATTTT,CASSPKSTDTQYF
TRBV9,TRBD2,-,TRBJ2-7,TGTGCCAGCAGCCCCGATGGGGGAGGGTGGGGTAATCACTACGAGCAGTACTTC,CASSPDGGGWGNHYEQYF
TRBV30,-,-,TRBJ1-5,TGTGCCTGGAGTGTAGCAGGGAGCAATCAGCCCCAGCATTTT,CAWSVAGSNQPQHF
TRBV27,-,-,TRBJ1-4,TGTGCCAGCAGTTTAAGTATTGCCTCCCGGGGTGAAAAACTGTTTTTT,CASSLSIASRGEKLFF
TRBV7-9,-,-,TRBJ1-4,TGTGCCAGCAGCTCCAGGGGAACTAATGAAAAACTGTTTTTT,CASSSRGTNEKLFF
TRBV2,TRBD1,-,TRBJ2-1,TGTGCCAGCAGCGAGACAGGGGCCCCTTGGAATGAGCAGTTCTTC,CASSETGAPWNEQFF
TRBV5-1,-,few,TRBJ2-3,TGCGCCAGCAGCTTGGACAACCCTAGCACAGATACGCAGTATTTT,CASSLDNPSTDTQYF
TRBV6-4,-,-,TRBJ2-6,TGTGCCAGCAGGCCAGGGGACGGTGCTGGGGCCAACGTCCTGACTTTC,CASRPGDGAGANVLTF
TRBV7-3,TRBD1,-,TRBJ2-7,TGTGCCAGCAGCTTAACTTCGGCAGGGGGCGCGTACGAGCAGTACTTC,CASSLTSAGGAYEQYF
TRBV6-5,-,-,TRBJ1-2,TGTGCCAGCAGTTACGAACCTTTAGCTAACTATGGCTACACCTTC,CASSYEPLANYGYTF
TRBV29-1,-,-,TRBJ1-1,TGCAGCGTTCGAGATACACCAGGAGGTAACACTGAAGCTTTCTTT,CSVRDTPGGNTEAFF
TRBV5-1,-,-,TRBJ1-6,TGCGCCAGCAGCTTGGGGGACACAAATTCACCCCTCCACTTT,CASSLGDTNSPLHF
TRBV6-1,-,few,TRBJ1-3,TGTGCCAGCAGTGAACGGTGGAGGGGAAACACCATATATTTT,CASSERWRGNTIYF
TRBV23-1,-,-,TRBJ1-3,TGCGCCAGCAGTCAATCCGGGGGGAGACGAAACACCATATATTTT,CASSQSGGRRNTIYF
TRBV7-9,TRBD2,-,TRBJ2-1,TGTGCCAGCAGCTTAGCGGTGTTAGCGGGTTCAAATGAGCAGTTCTTC,CASSLAVLAGSNEQFF
TRBV19,-,-,TRBJ2-7,TGTGCCAGTACCCGAAGCTGGGGACAACCGTACGAGCAGTACTTC,CASTRSWGQPYEQYF
TRBV7-9,-,few,TRBJ2-3,TGTGCCAGCACGATGGGGGGACGCACAGATACGCAGTATTTT,CASTMGGRTDTQYF
TRBV28,TRBD1,-,TRBJ1-2,TGTGCCAGCAGTCCATCGGGACAGGGAGGCCGCTACACCTTC,CASSPSGQGGRYTF
TRBV10-3,-,-,TRBJ1-1,TGTGCCATCAGTGAAGGGTCGGACTACACTGAAGCTTTCTTT,CAISEGSDYTEAFF
TRBV5-1,-,few,TRBJ1-2,TGCGCCAGCAGCTTGGGCAGATTCTCTAACTATGGCTACACCTTC,CASSLGRFSNYGYTF
TRBV7-9,-,-,TRBJ2-7,TGTGCCAGCAGCTTAGGTCTAAGCTCCTACGAGCAGTACTTC,CASSLGLSSYEQYF
TRBV27,-,-,TRBJ2-7,TGTGCCACTAGGTGGTATGCGGGGGCGGCCTACGAGCAGTACTTC,CATRWYAGAAYEQYF
TRBV2,TRBD1,few,TRBJ1-1,TGTGCCAGCGCGAAGGGGGCGCATAATCCTGAAGCTTTCTTT,CASAKGAHNPEAFF
TRBV6-6,-,-,TRBJ2-7,TGTGCCAGCCGGACTGACTCCTACGAGCAGTACTTC,CASRTDSYEQYF
TRBV4-2,-,-,TRBJ2-5,TGTGCCAGCAGCCAAGTGAACAGCCAAGAGACCCAGTACTTC,CASSQVNSQETQYF
TRBV6-6,-,-,TRBJ2-7,TGTGCCAGCAGTTACTCTAAGCTAGCTCGCTACGAGCAGTACTTC,CASSYSKLARYEQYF
TRBV5-1,TRBD2,-,TRBJ2-3,TGCGCCAGCAGCTGGGTTGGGGGGGGCACAGATACGCAGTATTTT,CASSWVGGGTDTQYF
TRBV12-5,TRBD1,-,TRBJ1-1,TGTGCTAGCGGACCGGGACAGTCTTTAATTTACACTGAAGCTTTCTTT,CASGPGQSLIYTEAFF
TRBV2,TRBD1,-,TRBJ1-1,TGTGCCAGCAGGGACAGGGGGCAGGGTGAAGCTTTCTTT,CASRDRGQGEAFF
TRBV7-8,-,-,TRBJ2-1,TGTGCCAGCAGCCGCGGGGGCCCCCCCCCGTTCTTC,CASSRGGPPPFF
TRBV27,TRBD1,-,TRBJ2-2,TGTGCCAGCAGTTTAGAGGGACAGTTCGGGGAGCTGTTTTTT,CASSLEGQFGELFF
TRBV5-1,-,-,TRBJ1-2,TGCGCCAGCAGCTCCACACAGCGGAATGGCTACACCTTC,CASSSTQRNGYTF
TRBV5-4,TRBD2,-,TRBJ2-2,TGTGCCAGCAGCTTGGGCGGGGAGGGCACCGGGGAGCTGTTTTTT,CASSLGGEGTGELFF
TRBV2,-,-,TRBJ1-5,TGTGCCAGCACCCGGGACATGGAACAGCCCCAGCATTTT,CASTRDMEQPQHF
TRBV5-1,-,few,TRBJ1-5,TGCGCCAGCAGCTTTGAGGGGGATCAGCCCCAGCATTTT,CASSFEGDQPQHF
TRBV7-9,-,-,TRBJ1-5,TGTGCCAGCAGCTTAGGTACAGACAATCAGCCCCAGCATTTT,CASSLGTDNQPQHF
TRBV6-5,TRBD2,-,TRBJ2-5,TGTGCCAGTTCCCGGACTAGCGGGGGGGAGCAGTACTTC,CASSRTSGGEQYF
TRBV25-1,-,few,TRBJ2-3,TGTGCCAGCAGTGAAACGGGGAGCACAGATACGCAGTATTTT,CASSETGSTDTQYF
TRBV7-9,-,-,TRBJ1-3,TGTGCCAGCAGCTTTGGGGACATCAGGAGCCCATCCTCTGGAAACACCATATATTTT,CASSFGDIRSPSSGNTIYF